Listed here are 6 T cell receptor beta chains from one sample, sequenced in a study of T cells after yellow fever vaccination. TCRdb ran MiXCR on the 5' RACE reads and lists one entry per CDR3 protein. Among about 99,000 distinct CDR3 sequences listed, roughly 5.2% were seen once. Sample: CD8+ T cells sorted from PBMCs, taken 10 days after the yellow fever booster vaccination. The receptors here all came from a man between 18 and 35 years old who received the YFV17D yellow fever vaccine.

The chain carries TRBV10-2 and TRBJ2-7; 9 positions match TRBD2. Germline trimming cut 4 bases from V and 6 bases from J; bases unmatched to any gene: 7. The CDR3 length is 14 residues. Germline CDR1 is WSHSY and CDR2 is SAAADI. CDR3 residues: CASSVGAGGSEQYF. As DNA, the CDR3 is TGCGCCAGCAGTGTGGGAGCGGGGGGTAGCGAGCAGTACTTC.

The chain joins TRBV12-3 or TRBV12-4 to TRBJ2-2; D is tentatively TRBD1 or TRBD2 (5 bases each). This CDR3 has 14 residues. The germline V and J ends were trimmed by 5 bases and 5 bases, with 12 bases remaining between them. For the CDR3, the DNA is TGTGCCAGCAGTCTCAGGGAGAGGACCGGGGAGCTGTTTTTT. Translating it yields CASSLRERTGELFF.

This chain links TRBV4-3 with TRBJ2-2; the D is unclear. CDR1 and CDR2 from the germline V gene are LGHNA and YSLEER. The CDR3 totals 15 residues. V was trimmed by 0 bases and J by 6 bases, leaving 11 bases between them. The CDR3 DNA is TGCGCCAGCAGCCAAGAATCATGGAGCTCCGGGGAGCTGTTTTTT. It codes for CASSQESWSSGELFF.

In DNA, the CDR3 is TGTGCCAGCAGCCAGGACCGGGACAGGGGTCTAAGGCGGTACTTC. It encodes CASSQDRDRGLRRYF. The rearrangement links TRBV4-2 to TRBJ2-7; 10 bases are shared with TRBD1. Germline loops: CDR1 LGHNA, CDR2 YNFKEQ. V lost 3 bases, J lost 12 bases, and 14 bases stayed unmatched. This CDR3 has 15 residues.

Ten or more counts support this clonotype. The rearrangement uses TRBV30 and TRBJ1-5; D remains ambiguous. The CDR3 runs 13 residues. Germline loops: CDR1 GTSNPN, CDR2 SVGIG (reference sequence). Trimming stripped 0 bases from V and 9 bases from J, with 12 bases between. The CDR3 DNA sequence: TGTGCCTGGAGTGTACTGCCCTCAGGGCCCCAGCATTTT. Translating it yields CAWSVLPSGPQHF.

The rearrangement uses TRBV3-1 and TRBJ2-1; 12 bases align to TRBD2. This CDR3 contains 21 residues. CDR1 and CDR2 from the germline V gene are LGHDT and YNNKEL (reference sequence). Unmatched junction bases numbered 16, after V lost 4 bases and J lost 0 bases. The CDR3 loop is CASSLNLGLAGPLSSYNEQFF. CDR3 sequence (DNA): TGTGCCAGCAGCCTCAACCTAGGACTAGCGGGACCGCTTAGCTCCTACAATGAGCAGTTCTTC.